Listed below are T cell receptor beta chains from one sample, sequenced in a study of cytomegalovirus exposure and HLA in healthy donors. Assay: immunoSEQ multiplex PCR; the TCRdb copy retains only in-frame clones and omits some. The table lists about 270,000 clones, about 86% of them singletons. Sequencing input: PBMCs. Receptors originate from a woman aged 18-35 years in good health and CMV-seronegative. Each CDR3 is given with its conserved first and last residue. A D gene is named only where the DNA matches it firmly. The size of a clone is reported for some rows only, either as once, few or many, or as a class for expanded clones.

DNA: TGTGCCAGCAGCCTACCGGGAACAAAAGCGAATGAGCAGTTCTTC; CDR3: CASSLPGTKANEQFF; J: TRBJ2-1; size: -; D: -; V: TRBV7-8
DNA: TGTGCCAGCAGTTTCGGACAGTTTCAAGAGACCCAGTACTTC; CDR3: CASSFGQFQETQYF; J: TRBJ2-5; size: -; D: -; V: TRBV28
DNA: TGTGCCAGCAGATACACCGGGTTCGCTGAAGCTTTCTTT; CDR3: CASRYTGFAEAFF; J: TRBJ1-1; size: -; D: -; V: TRBV6-5
DNA: TGTGCCAGCAGCTCCCGGACTAGCGGTTCCTACAATGAGCAGTTCTTC; CDR3: CASSSRTSGSYNEQFF; J: TRBJ2-1; size: few; D: TRBD2; V: TRBV7-9
DNA: TGTGCCAGCAGTACGGTGGGGGGTGGCTACACCTTC; CDR3: CASSTVGGGYTF; J: TRBJ1-2; size: -; D: -; V: TRBV6-5
DNA: TGTGCCAGTAGTATTGGGAGCAATGAGCAGTTCTTC; CDR3: CASSIGSNEQFF; J: TRBJ2-1; size: -; D: -; V: TRBV19
DNA: TGTGCCAGCAGTGATGGCCGGGACAGGGATACTGAGCAGTTCTTC; CDR3: CASSDGRDRDTEQFF; J: TRBJ2-1; size: -; D: TRBD1; V: TRBV2
DNA: TGTGCCTGGAGAAGAGCGGGAGGGCCTTTGGGCGCAGATACGCAGTATTTT; CDR3: CAWRRAGGPLGADTQYF; J: TRBJ2-3; size: -; D: TRBD2; V: TRBV30
DNA: TGTGCCAGCAGCTTAAACTGGTTAACCTACGAGCAGTACTTC; CDR3: CASSLNWLTYEQYF; J: TRBJ2-7; size: once; D: -; V: TRBV7-9
DNA: TGTGCCAGCAGCCAAGGGCCTAGCGGGAGGGCTTCCTACAATGAGCAGTTCTTC; CDR3: CASSQGPSGRASYNEQFF; J: TRBJ2-1; size: once; D: TRBD2; V: TRBV7-2
DNA: TGTGCCAGCGGAGGTGGAAACACCATATATTTT; CDR3: CASGGGNTIYF; J: TRBJ1-3; size: -; D: -; V: TRBV6-5
DNA: TGTGCCAGCAGCTCAGTCCTCGGACAGGGGAGTAGGTATGGCTACACCTTC; CDR3: CASSSVLGQGSRYGYTF; J: TRBJ1-2; size: -; D: TRBD1; V: TRBV7-9
DNA: TGTGCCAGCAGCTTCCTAGCGAAACAGGGGGAGACCCAGTACTTC; CDR3: CASSFLAKQGETQYF; J: TRBJ2-5; size: -; D: -; V: TRBV7-9
DNA: TGCAGTTTACTAGATACGAACACCGGGGAGCTGTTTTTT; CDR3: CSLLDTNTGELFF; J: TRBJ2-2; size: -; D: -; V: TRBV29-1
DNA: TGTGCCAGCGGGGGGATATACCCCGGCGCTGAAGCTTTCTTT; CDR3: CASGGIYPGAEAFF; J: TRBJ1-1; size: -; D: -; V: TRBV28
DNA: TGTGCCAGCAGTGAAAGGCGGGGGGCTTGGGACACTGAAGCTTTCTTT; CDR3: CASSERRGAWDTEAFF; J: TRBJ1-1; size: -; D: -; V: TRBV6-1
DNA: TGTGCCAGCACCAACCCGACAGGCCGGGAGCTGTTTTTT; CDR3: CASTNPTGRELFF; J: TRBJ2-2; size: -; D: -; V: TRBV6-5
DNA: TGTGCCACCAGCAGAGAGTGGACAGGGGAAATTTCCTACGAGCAGTACTTC; CDR3: CATSREWTGEISYEQYF; J: TRBJ2-7; size: once; D: TRBD1; V: TRBV15
DNA: TGTGCCAGCAGGGGGAGCGGGAGGAGCCATGAGCAGTTCTTC; CDR3: CASRGSGRSHEQFF; J: TRBJ2-1; size: -; D: TRBD2; V: TRBV6-1
DNA: TGTGCCAGCAGTGGCCTCGGTCAGGGGAACTATGGCTACACCTTC; CDR3: CASSGLGQGNYGYTF; J: TRBJ1-2; size: once; D: -; V: TRBV25-1
DNA: TGTGCCAGCAGCTTAGTAGTTCTAGCGGGAGGGGCCACGGATACGCAGTATTTT; CDR3: CASSLVVLAGGATDTQYF; J: TRBJ2-3; size: -; D: TRBD2; V: TRBV7-9
DNA: TGTGCCAGCAGATACAGCCTTAACCCCACCATATATTTT; CDR3: CASRYSLNPTIYF; J: TRBJ1-3; size: -; D: -; V: TRBV5-6
DNA: TGCGCCAGCAGCACGGACGGGACAGGGTGGAATACGCAGTATTTT; CDR3: CASSTDGTGWNTQYF; J: TRBJ2-3; size: -; D: TRBD1; V: TRBV5-1
DNA: TGTGCCAGCAGCCCCCGGACTAGCGGGTACGAGCAGTACTTC; CDR3: CASSPRTSGYEQYF; J: TRBJ2-7; size: -; D: TRBD2; V: TRBV7-8
DNA: TGTGCCAGCAGTTTAGAAGGCAGGACTAGGGACGAGCAGTACTTC; CDR3: CASSLEGRTRDEQYF; J: TRBJ2-7; size: -; D: TRBD2; V: TRBV27
DNA: TGTGCCAGCTCACGGGCGGGGCAGGGACTAGCGGGGGCCTACGAGCAGTACTTC; CDR3: CASSRAGQGLAGAYEQYF; J: TRBJ2-7; size: -; D: TRBD2; V: TRBV18
DNA: TGTGCCAGCAGCGGGGGCCGCAGAATCAAAAACATTCAGTACTTC; CDR3: CASSGGRRIKNIQYF; J: TRBJ2-4; size: -; D: -; V: TRBV7-2
DNA: TGTGCCAGCACCGGGACAGGGAATACCTACGAGCAGTACTTC; CDR3: CASTGTGNTYEQYF; J: TRBJ2-7; size: once; D: TRBD1; V: TRBV6-5
DNA: TGTGCCAGCAGTTTCTATGGCCCAGGCAAAAGCAATCAGCCCCAGCATTTT; CDR3: CASSFYGPGKSNQPQHF; J: TRBJ1-5; size: -; D: -; V: TRBV27
DNA: TGTGCCAGCAACTGGGGAGAAACAGCGAGCAATCAGCCCCAGCATTTT; CDR3: CASNWGETASNQPQHF; J: TRBJ1-5; size: -; D: -; V: TRBV28
DNA: TGTGCCAGCAGCTTGTCGGCTAGCGGGGCAAGAGACAATGAGCAGTTCTTC; CDR3: CASSLSASGARDNEQFF; J: TRBJ2-1; size: -; D: TRBD2; V: TRBV5-6
DNA: TGTGCCAGGGGGGGTAGCGGGATAATTGCCGACACCGGGGAGCTGTTTTTT; CDR3: CARGGSGIIADTGELFF; J: TRBJ2-2; size: -; D: -; V: TRBV12-1
DNA: TGTGCCAGCAGCTTAGGGGGTAGCGACCTAGATACGCAGTATTTT; CDR3: CASSLGGSDLDTQYF; J: TRBJ2-3; size: -; D: -; V: TRBV7-9
DNA: TGTGCCAGCAGCTTTTTAGGGTTGGAGGGGGAAAAACTGTTTTTT; CDR3: CASSFLGLEGEKLFF; J: TRBJ1-4; size: -; D: -; V: TRBV5-5
DNA: TGTGCCAGCAGTTCTGAGGGAAACACCATATATTTT; CDR3: CASSSEGNTIYF; J: TRBJ1-3; size: few; D: -; V: TRBV6-6
DNA: TGTGCCAGCAGTGACCTCCCAGGGGCCCTCCACTTT; CDR3: CASSDLPGALHF; J: TRBJ1-6; size: -; D: -; V: TRBV6-1
DNA: TGTGCCAGCAGCCCCGGACAGCACTACAATGAGCAGTTCTTC; CDR3: CASSPGQHYNEQFF; J: TRBJ2-1; size: -; D: -; V: TRBV11-3
DNA: TGTGCCAGCAGTGGCGGAGGGTCTCGAGGCTACACCTTC; CDR3: CASSGGGSRGYTF; J: TRBJ1-2; size: few; D: -; V: TRBV2
DNA: TGTGCCAGCAGCTTGACCTCCGGGACAGGGTCTGGAAACACCATATATTTT; CDR3: CASSLTSGTGSGNTIYF; J: TRBJ1-3; size: -; D: TRBD1; V: TRBV7-3
DNA: TGTGCCAGCAGCTTGCCTAGCGGGACCTACCAAGAGACCCAGTACTTC; CDR3: CASSLPSGTYQETQYF; J: TRBJ2-5; size: -; D: TRBD2; V: TRBV5-6
DNA: TGTGCCAGCTCACCACCGGCCGTTGGGACAGGGGGCATGTTCACTGAAGCTTTCTTT; CDR3: CASSPPAVGTGGMFTEAFF; J: TRBJ1-1; size: -; D: TRBD1; V: TRBV18
DNA: TGCGCCAGCTTCGGAGATACCTACGAGCAGTACTTC; CDR3: CASFGDTYEQYF; J: TRBJ2-7; size: -; D: -; V: TRBV5-1
DNA: TGTGCCAGCAGTTACTCGAGAAGGGGGACAGTTAACTTC; CDR3: CASSYSRRGTVNF; J: TRBJ2-4; size: -; D: TRBD1; V: TRBV6-5
DNA: TGTGCCAGCAGCGTAGCGGCAGGCAAGTCCTCTGGAAACACCATATATTTT; CDR3: CASSVAAGKSSGNTIYF; J: TRBJ1-3; size: -; D: -; V: TRBV9
DNA: TGTGCCAGCAGCCCGCGGGACTTTTATACGCAGTATTTT; CDR3: CASSPRDFYTQYF; J: TRBJ2-3; size: -; D: -; V: TRBV7-2
DNA: TGTGCCAGCAGCGTACTATCCATTCCGAACACTGAAGCTTTCTTT; CDR3: CASSVLSIPNTEAFF; J: TRBJ1-1; size: -; D: -; V: TRBV9
DNA: TGTGCCAGCTCCGCGGGGTCTCCCGGGCATGAGCAGTTCTTC; CDR3: CASSAGSPGHEQFF; J: TRBJ2-1; size: -; D: -; V: TRBV18
DNA: TGTGCCAGCAGCTCCCGGATCCCGGGTTCTCGCACAGATACGCAGTATTTT; CDR3: CASSSRIPGSRTDTQYF; J: TRBJ2-3; size: -; D: -; V: TRBV7-8
DNA: TGTGCCAGCAGTTCTCCGAGACTTCCCTCCTACAATGAGCAGTTCTTC; CDR3: CASSSPRLPSYNEQFF; J: TRBJ2-1; size: -; D: -; V: TRBV6-5
DNA: TGTGCCAGCAGCTTAGCTGAGGGGGCTTTGGGTGAGCAGTACTTC; CDR3: CASSLAEGALGEQYF; J: TRBJ2-7; size: -; D: TRBD1; V: TRBV7-8
DNA: TGTGCCAGCAGTTCTCCCTTCACAGACTACGAGCAGTACTTC; CDR3: CASSSPFTDYEQYF; J: TRBJ2-7; size: -; D: -; V: TRBV28
DNA: TGCAGCGTTGGACTAGCTGAAAACTACGAGCAGTACTTC; CDR3: CSVGLAENYEQYF; J: TRBJ2-7; size: -; D: TRBD2; V: TRBV29-1
DNA: TGTGCCTTGACAGGGGGCCGCCTGAGCTCTGGAAACACCATATATTTT; CDR3: CALTGGRLSSGNTIYF; J: TRBJ1-3; size: -; D: TRBD1; V: TRBV30
DNA: TGTGCCAGCAGCTTACTACGGACAGGGGGTGAGACCCAGTACTTC; CDR3: CASSLLRTGGETQYF; J: TRBJ2-5; size: -; D: TRBD1; V: TRBV7-2